Sequencing of this T cell receptor (beta chain) was carried out in a study of cytomegalovirus exposure and HLA in healthy donors. Trimming left V 1 base short and J 1 base short, with 11 bases between. This CDR3 is 15 amino acids long. Germline V CDR1 and CDR2: LGHNT, FRNRAP. Primers: 60 Vbeta forward and 13 Jbeta reverse. The assay was immunoSEQ multiplex PCR, and TCRdb's table has in-frame clones only and misses some. The sample shows 150,000 to 200,000 clones, about four fifths of them seen only once. This clone was seen only once. This clonotype was obtained from a woman aged 25 to 39 in good health and CMV-seronegative. V and J are TRBV12-5 and TRBJ2-7; a weak D match, TRBD1 (5 bases). Material: PBMCs. The CDR3 nucleotides are TGTGCTAGTGGTTTGGGATCCTCAGGGTCCTACGAGCAGTACTTC. This codes for CASGLGSSGSYEQYF. Full variable domain (outside the CDR3, taken from reference TRBV12-5 and TRBJ2-7): DARVTQTPRHKVTEMGQEVTMRCQPILGHNTVFWYRQTMMQGLELLAYFRNRAPLDDSGMPKDRFSAEMPDATLATLKIQPSEPRDSAVYFCASGLGSSGSYEQYFGPGTRLTVT.